This T cell receptor (beta chain) was recorded in a study of regulatory T cells in long-lasting Graves disease. General observations from the study: Persistent disease preferred TRBV28, TRBJ1-2 and TRBJ2-5.

Time point here: newly diagnosed GD, antithyroid drugs for less than 3 months. With RNA extracted from PBMCs as input, the TCR library was made. Collection of peripheral blood (about 8.8 milliliters) was done using EDTA tubes. V shed 1 base, J shed 6 bases, and the junction held 14 bases outside the gene matches. Germline V gives CDR1 MNHNS, CDR2 SASEGT. The CDR3 totals 17 residues. Notes on this clonotype: Its antigen is undetermined.

HTBI primers from iRepertoire and Arm-PCR of CDR3 regions yielded the TCR beta libraries. TCRdb analysed the multiplex PCR reads with MiXCR anew, one entry per CDR3 protein. The sample has around 480,000 distinct CDR3 sequences, approximately 16% seen once. The data also belong to a second study, concerning T cells in Graves' hyperthyroidism and ophthalmopathy. That source notes: HTBI primers were the set used in a first-round RT-PCR of the TCR CDR3.

The source material was peripheral blood mononuclear cells (PBMCs), sampled at new diagnosis, from a patient treated with antithyroid drugs. This chain links TRBV6-1 with TRBJ1-2; 7 bases line up with TRBD1. The receptor was isolated from a woman aged 40 to 65 with Graves disease. CDR3: CASSEVRSWQGEHGYTF. The CDR3 bases are TGTGCCAGCAGTGAAGTAAGGAGTTGGCAGGGGGAGCATGGCTACACCTTC.